Given below is one TCR beta chain in context. Its antigen has not been determined. No clone much larger than this one lies a single base away; base qualities are absent. This record belongs to a study of T cell responses to AZD1222 COVID-19 vaccine (dated by TCRdb to the early 2020s). Describing the broader study: AZD1222 recipients with second doses at about 4 weeks or about 12 weeks were pooled, because spike-specific TCR depth and breadth did not differ between schedules. Enrollment into the trials was organized by age into subgroups of 18-55, 56-69 and 70-plus years, and those subgroups contained roughly 150, 30 and 60 TCR-sequenced participants, respectively. A total of 230 or so trial participants underwent TCR sequencing, of whom 200 to 220 received two doses of AZD1222 and some 25 received two doses of the MenACWY control vaccine.

The CDR3 regions of human TCRbeta chains were subjected to immunosequencing. Regarding the original processing steps: TCRs in the repertoires were matched against a reference library of SARS-CoV-2-specific TCRs that had been generated with the MIRA antigen-specificity platform. Breadth was defined as the fraction of unique TCRs that were SARS-CoV-2-associated. Depth was defined as the fraction of total T cells that were SARS-CoV-2-associated. Each spike-specific TCR was assigned to its reactive spike region and to a CD4 or CD8 class using the MIRA data. Log10-transformed breadth and depth values were compared by one-way ANOVA with Sidak's multiple comparisons tests. The table comes from immuneACCESS by way of TCRdb, which keeps in-frame sequences with V and J called. Part of the clones is missing from these tables; in studies checked, under half for an unresolved V gene and the rest for unknown reasons. The DNA was the basis for D and trimming; V, J and clone size are from that table. The sample yields over 150,000 clones; 88% were counted once. The leading ten clones occupy approximately 5.7% of the sample.

Counted from cysteine to phenylalanine, this CDR3 has 14 amino acids. Only the CDR3 region is kept as DNA, spanning 42 bases read in frame from base 1. CDR1 and CDR2 are drawn from the germline V gene (reference sequence): MNHEY, SMNVEV. Germline trimming: 5 bases from V, 6 bases from J; junction bases outside gene matches: 8. The time point label on this specimen signifies: baseline before first vaccination. Samples from vaccinated people were obtained from the UK trials COV001 and COV002, which included a single-blind randomized controlled phase 2/3 trial of AZD1222 (ChAdOx1 nCoV-19) in healthy adults. For TCRbeta chain sequencing, PBMC samples from trial participants were taken at day 0 and at day 28 after the second dose. The research as a whole found: Because no samples from the day 14 peak response were available, repertoires could be characterized only after the peak T cell response. The whole spike protein was spanned by vaccine-associated CD4 TCRs, and dominant responses were seen in regions 160-218 and 743-854. Reportedly, close to half of the unique spike-specific TCRs recognized epitopes lying outside the regions that are mutated in the B.1.351 and B.1.1.7 variants. Participants were mostly white British, with more females than males. The authors suggested clonal diversity may have been underestimated. In the small 56-69-year group, the increase in depth fell short of significance, most likely because of low power. After two AZD1222 doses, spike-specific TCR breadth and depth were significantly higher than at day 0 and than in MenACWY recipients. Conclusions about previously exposed vaccinees were limited because only a handful of AZD1222 recipients were SARS-CoV-2 seropositive at baseline.

The chain is assembled from TRBV27 and TRBJ1-2, with TRBD1 matching 8 junction bases. The sample here was peripheral blood, taken on day 0 of AZD1222 vaccination. The sequence came from an adult in good health. The CDR3 here reads CASSGAGGADGYTF. Read as DNA, the sequence is TGTGCCAGCAGTGGTGCAGGGGGCGCGGATGGCTACACCTTC.